The 10 T cell receptor beta chains in this list originate from one sample, sequenced in a study of cytomegalovirus exposure and HLA in healthy donors. Researchers ran the PCR with 60 Vbeta and 13 Jbeta primers. Produced via immunoSEQ multiplex PCR; TCRdb's table is partial and in-frame only. The data hold over 150,000 clones, with 77% observed a single time. The sequenced sample consisted of PBMCs. The receptors were gathered from a young woman in good health and CMV-seropositive.

The chain links TRBV28 to TRBJ2-1, with 7 bases identical to TRBD2. Germline V CDR1 and CDR2: MDHEN, SYDVKM. The CDR3 loop spans 15 amino acids. Germline trimming cut 11 bases from V and 1 base from J; bases unmatched to any gene: 11. For the CDR3, the DNA is TGTGCCGGCTCGGGGGGAGGGCCGTCCTACAATGAGCAGTTCTTC. As protein: CAGSGGGPSYNEQFF.

This chain links TRBV5-6 with TRBJ2-5, with 14 bases fitting TRBD2. V was clipped by 5 bases and J by 2 bases; unmatched bases: 8. The CDR3 is 17 residues long. CDR1 SGHDT and CDR2 YYEEEE come from the germline V gene. The CDR3 nucleotides read TGTGCCAGCAGACTGGGACTAGCGGGAGTTCAGCAAGAGACCCAGTACTTC. Protein product: CASRLGLAGVQQETQYF.

This clone has just one count. V is TRBV6-1 and J is TRBJ2-5; D might be TRBD2 (6 bases). There are 13 residues in the CDR3. Germline CDR1 reads MNHNS; CDR2 reads SASEGT. V was clipped by 2 bases and J by 13 bases, with 17 bases between them. The CDR3 protein is CASSEPNWGRWYF. DNA of the CDR3: TGTGCCAGCAGTGAACCCAACTGGGGGAGGTGGTACTTC.

The chain couples TRBV5-1 to TRBJ2-1, with 8 bases lining up with TRBD2. The CDR3 totals 15 residues. CDR1 is SGHRS and CDR2 is YFSETQ in the germline V gene. J gave up 5 bases and V 5 bases, and 9 bases lay outside the gene matches. CDR3 nucleotides: TGCGCCAGCAGGGGTACCCTAGCGGGCGACAATGAGCAGTTCTTC. This sequence encodes CASRGTLAGDNEQFF. The full variable domain, rest sourced from reference TRBV5-1 and TRBJ2-1, is KAGVTQTPRYLIKTRGQQVTLSCSPISGHRSVSWYQQTPGQGLQFLFEYFSETQRNKGNFPGRFSGRQFSNSRSEMNVSTLELGDSALYLCASRGTLAGDNEQFFGPGTRLTVL.

This clone was observed a handful of times. The J gene is TRBJ1-1, the V gene TRBV25-1; the D gene is possibly TRBD1 (5 bases). The germline V gene has CDR1 MGHDK and CDR2 SYGVNS. V was shortened by 3 bases and J by 11 bases, with 19 bases between the two germline ends. The CDR3 runs to 14 residues. The CDR3 reads CASSDQLWGGKAFF. In nucleotides, the CDR3 is TGTGCCAGCAGTGACCAGCTCTGGGGCGGCAAGGCTTTCTTT.

This rearrangement joins TRBV6-1 to TRBJ1-2; D is ambiguous. The CDR3 runs to 13 residues. From germline, CDR1 is MNHNS and CDR2 SASEGT. Between the trimmed V and J ends, which lost 6 bases and 4 bases, there was a span of 12 bases. CDR3 in DNA: TGTGCCAGCAGGAATCCAAGTAGCTATGGCTACACCTTC. It specifies CASRNPSSYGYTF.

This clone occurred once. The chain uses TRBV19 and TRBJ1-1; D gene uncertain. Trimming removed 5 bases at V and 1 base at J, with 5 bases between. The CDR3 has 12 amino acids. Germline V gene data show CDR1 as LNHDA and CDR2 as SQIVND (reference sequence). The CDR3 protein is CASSHRNTEAFF. The CDR3 DNA reads as TGTGCCAGTAGTCATAGGAACACTGAAGCTTTCTTT.

The chain is built from TRBV11-2 and TRBJ2-7; TRBD1 aligns across 7 bases. Trimming took 5 bases from V and 1 from J; bases not matched to a gene: 5. CDR3 size: 14 residues. In germline, CDR1 is SGHAT, CDR2 FQNNGV. The DNA for the CDR3 is TGTGCCAGCAGCCCGGACAGGAATTCCTACGAGCAGTACTTC. This codes for CASSPDRNSYEQYF.

This clone was counted only a few times. The chain combines TRBV19 with TRBJ2-2; no clear D. CDR1 and CDR2 from the germline V gene are LNHDA and SQIVND (reference sequence). The CDR3 has 18 amino acids. Deletions cut 3 bases from V and 0 bases from J, with 17 bases between. CDR3: CASSIPLGTLANTGELFF. The CDR3 DNA reads as TGTGCCAGTAGTATCCCCCTAGGAACGCTTGCGAACACCGGGGAGCTGTTTTTT.

This clone was detected only once. J is TRBJ2-7 and V is TRBV29-1; D is uncertain. V gave up 3 bases and J gave up 1 base, with 10 bases separating them. The CDR3 is 13 amino acids. Germline V CDR1 and CDR2: SQVTM, ANQGSEA. CDR3 in DNA: TGCAGCGTTGAGTTGGCATTATCCTACGAGCAGTACTTC. Its translation: CSVELALSYEQYF.